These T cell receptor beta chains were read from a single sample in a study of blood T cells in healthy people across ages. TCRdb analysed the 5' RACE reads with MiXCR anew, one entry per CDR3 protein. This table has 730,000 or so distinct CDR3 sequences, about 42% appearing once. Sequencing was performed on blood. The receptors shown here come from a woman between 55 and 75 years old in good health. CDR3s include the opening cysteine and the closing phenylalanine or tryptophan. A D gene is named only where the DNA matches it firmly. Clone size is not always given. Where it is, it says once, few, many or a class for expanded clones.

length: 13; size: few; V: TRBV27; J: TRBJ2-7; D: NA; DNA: TGTGCCAGCAGCGAGACTAGCTCCTACGAGCAGTACTTC; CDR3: CASSETSSYEQYF
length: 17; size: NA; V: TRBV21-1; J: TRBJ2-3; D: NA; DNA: TGTGCCAGCAGCAAAAGGGCAGGGCCAGGGTGGGCAGATACGCAGTATTTT; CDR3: CASSKRAGPGWADTQYF
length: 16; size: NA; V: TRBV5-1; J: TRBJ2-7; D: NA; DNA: TGCGCCAGCAGTCAACCAGCGGGTAGCCGAACCTACGAGCAGTACTTC; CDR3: CASSQPAGSRTYEQYF
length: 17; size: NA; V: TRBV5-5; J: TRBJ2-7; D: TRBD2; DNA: TGTGCCAGCAGCTTGGTGACTAGCGGGGGAGCCTTGGATGAGCAGTACTTC; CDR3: CASSLVTSGGALDEQYF
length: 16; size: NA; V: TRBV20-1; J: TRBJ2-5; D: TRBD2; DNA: TGCAGTGCTAGAGATTGGTGGCGGGAGGGCCCAGAGACCCAGTACTTC; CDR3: CSARDWWREGPETQYF
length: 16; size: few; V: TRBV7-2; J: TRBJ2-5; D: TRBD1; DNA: TGTGCCAGCAGCGGCAAACAGGGGGCGCGGAGGTTTGAGCAGTACTTC; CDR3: CASSGKQGARRFEQYF
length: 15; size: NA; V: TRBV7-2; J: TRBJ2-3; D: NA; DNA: TGTGCCAGCAGCTCGACTTCGTCAGTCACAGATATGCAGTATTTT; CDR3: CASSSTSSVTDMQYF
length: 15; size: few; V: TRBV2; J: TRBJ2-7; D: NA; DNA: TGTGCCAGCGGCCCCCGGGACTTACGTTCCTACGAGCAGTACTTC; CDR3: CASGPRDLRSYEQYF
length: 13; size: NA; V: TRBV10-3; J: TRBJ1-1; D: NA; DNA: TGTGCCATCAGTGATGTGGGGTTCACTGAAGCTTTCTTT; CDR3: CAISDVGFTEAFF
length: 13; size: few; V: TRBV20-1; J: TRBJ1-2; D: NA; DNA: TGCAGTGCTATCCACAGGGATTGGAATGGCTACACCTTC; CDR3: CSAIHRDWNGYTF
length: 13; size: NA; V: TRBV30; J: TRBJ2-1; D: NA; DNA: TGTGCCTGGAGCGGGGGCAGCTACAATGAGCAGTTCTTC; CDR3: CAWSGGSYNEQFF
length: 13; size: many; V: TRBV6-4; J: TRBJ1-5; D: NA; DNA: TGTGCCAGCAGTGCTAACAGGAATCAGCCCCAGCATTTT; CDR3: CASSANRNQPQHF
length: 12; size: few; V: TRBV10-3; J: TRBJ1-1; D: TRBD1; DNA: TGTGCCACCGAGACAGGGGGCACTGAAGCTTTCTTT; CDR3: CATETGGTEAFF
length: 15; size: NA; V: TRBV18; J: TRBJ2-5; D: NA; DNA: TGTGCCAGCTCTCCTGTACAGGGCATCACAGAGACCCAGTACTTC; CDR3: CASSPVQGITETQYF
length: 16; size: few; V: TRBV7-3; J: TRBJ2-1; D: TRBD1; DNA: TGTGCCAGCAGCCCCGTGACAGGGCGCTCCTACAATGAGCAGTTCTTC; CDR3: CASSPVTGRSYNEQFF
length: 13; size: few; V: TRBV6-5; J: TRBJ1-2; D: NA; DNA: TGTGCCAGCAGATACGACGGGAACTATGGCTACACCTTC; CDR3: CASRYDGNYGYTF
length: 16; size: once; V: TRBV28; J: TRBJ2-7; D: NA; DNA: TGTGCCAGCAGTTTAGGCGGGGGCATCCACTCCTACGAGCAGTACTTC; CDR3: CASSLGGGIHSYEQYF
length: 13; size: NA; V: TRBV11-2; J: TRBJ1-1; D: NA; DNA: TGTGCCAGCAGCCCCAGCGTATCTACTGAAGCTTTCTTT; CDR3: CASSPSVSTEAFF
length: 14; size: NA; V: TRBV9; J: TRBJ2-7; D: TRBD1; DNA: TGTGCCAGCAGCGTAGGTTCAGGGGGCGGCGAGCAGTACTTC; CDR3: CASSVGSGGGEQYF
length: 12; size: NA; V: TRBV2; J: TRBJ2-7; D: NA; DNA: TGTGCCAGCAGACGGGGTAACTACGAGCAGTACTTC; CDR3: CASRRGNYEQYF
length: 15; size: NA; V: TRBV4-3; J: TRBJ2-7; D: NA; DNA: TGCGCCAGCAGCCAAGACGAGGACAACCACAATGAGCAGTACTTC; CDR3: CASSQDEDNHNEQYF
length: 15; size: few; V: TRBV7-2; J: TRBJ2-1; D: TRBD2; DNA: TGTGCCAGCAGCTGGACTAGCGGGCACTACAATGAGCAGTTCTTC; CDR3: CASSWTSGHYNEQFF
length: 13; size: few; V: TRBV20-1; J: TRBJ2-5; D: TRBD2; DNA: TGCAGTGCGGGAGGGGTAGATAGGGAGACCCAGTACTTC; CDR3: CSAGGVDRETQYF
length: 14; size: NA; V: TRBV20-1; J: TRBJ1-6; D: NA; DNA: TGCAGTGCTAGAGGCCGGGACATGAGATCACCCCTCCACTTT; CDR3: CSARGRDMRSPLHF
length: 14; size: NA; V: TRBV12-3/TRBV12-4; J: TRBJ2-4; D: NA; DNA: TGTGCCAGCAGTTTCTCGGGGGCTAGAAACATTCAGTACTTC; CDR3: CASSFSGARNIQYF
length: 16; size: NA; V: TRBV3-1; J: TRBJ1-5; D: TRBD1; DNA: TGTGCCAGCAGCCAAGATCCAAGGTCAGGGGGACAGCCCCAGCATTTT; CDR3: CASSQDPRSGGQPQHF
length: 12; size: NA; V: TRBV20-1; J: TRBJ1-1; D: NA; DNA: TGCAGTGCTGTGTGGGGCGGTCCGCGGGCTTTCTTT; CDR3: CSAVWGGPRAFF
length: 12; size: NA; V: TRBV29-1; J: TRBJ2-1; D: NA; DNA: TGCAGCGTTGGACAACAATGGGAGACCCAGTTCTTC; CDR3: CSVGQQWETQFF
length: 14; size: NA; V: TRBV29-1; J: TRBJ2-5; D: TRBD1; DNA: TGCAGCGTCGTCCCTGGACAGGTACAAGAGACCCAGTACTTC; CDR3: CSVVPGQVQETQYF
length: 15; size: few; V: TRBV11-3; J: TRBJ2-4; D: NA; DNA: TGTGCCAGCAGCTTAGGGACCGGAGCCAAAAACATTCAGTACTTC; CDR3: CASSLGTGAKNIQYF
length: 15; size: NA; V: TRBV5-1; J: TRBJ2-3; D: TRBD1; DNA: TGCGCCAGCAGCGGGGGACAGGAAAGCACAGATACGCAGTATTTT; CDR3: CASSGGQESTDTQYF
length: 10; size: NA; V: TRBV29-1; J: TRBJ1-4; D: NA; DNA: TGCAGCGCTATGCGTGAAAAACTGTTTTTT; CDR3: CSAMREKLFF
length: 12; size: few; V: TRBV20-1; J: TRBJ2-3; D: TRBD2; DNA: TGCAGTGCTAGCGGGAGGGCCGGTACGCAGTATTTT; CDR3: CSASGRAGTQYF
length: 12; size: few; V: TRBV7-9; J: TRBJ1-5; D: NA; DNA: TGTGCCAGCAGCTCCGGGGCACAGCCCCAGCATTTT; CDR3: CASSSGAQPQHF
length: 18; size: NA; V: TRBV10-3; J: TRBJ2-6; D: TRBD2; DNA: TGTGCCATCAGTTGGGGAGCGGGAGGTAATAGTGGGGCCAACGTCCTGACTTTC; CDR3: CAISWGAGGNSGANVLTF
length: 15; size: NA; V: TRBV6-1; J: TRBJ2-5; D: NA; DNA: TGTGCCAGCAGTGAAGCGCTTCAGGGGCCTCCAACCCAGTACTTC; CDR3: CASSEALQGPPTQYF
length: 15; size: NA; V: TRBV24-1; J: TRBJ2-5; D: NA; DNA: TGTGCCACCAGTGAACCCGACAGGTACCAAGAGACCCAGTACTTC; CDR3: CATSEPDRYQETQYF
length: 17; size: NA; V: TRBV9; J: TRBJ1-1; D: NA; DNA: TGTGCCAGCAGCGTAGCTGGAGGAGGTGATATTGACACTGAAGCTTTCTTT; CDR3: CASSVAGGGDIDTEAFF
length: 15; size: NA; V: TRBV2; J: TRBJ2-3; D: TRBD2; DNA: TGTGCCAACCTACCTAGGACGGGAGGGCGAGATACGCAGTATTTT; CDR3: CANLPRTGGRDTQYF
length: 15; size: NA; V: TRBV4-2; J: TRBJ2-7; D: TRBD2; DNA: TGTGCCAGCAGCCGCAGCGGGACCGATGCATTGGGGCAGTACTTC; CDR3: CASSRSGTDALGQYF
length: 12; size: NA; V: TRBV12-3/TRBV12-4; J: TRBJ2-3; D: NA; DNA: TGTGCCAGCAGTTCTATTGGAACGGCGCAGTATTTT; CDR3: CASSSIGTAQYF
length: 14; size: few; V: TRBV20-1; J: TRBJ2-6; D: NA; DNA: TGCAGTGCTCATAGGGACTCTGGGGCCAACGTCCTGACTTTC; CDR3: CSAHRDSGANVLTF
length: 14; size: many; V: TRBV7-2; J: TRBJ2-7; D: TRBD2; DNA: TGTGCCAGCAGCTTCGGACTAGCGGGAGACGAGCAGTACTTC; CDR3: CASSFGLAGDEQYF
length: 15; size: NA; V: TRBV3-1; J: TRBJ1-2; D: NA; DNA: TGTGCCAGCAGCCAAGATGACCGGACAGCGACTGGCTACACCTTC; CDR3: CASSQDDRTATGYTF
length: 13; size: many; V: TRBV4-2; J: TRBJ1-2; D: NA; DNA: TGTGCCAGCAGGGGGGGATCGGGGCCTGGCTACACCTTC; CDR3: CASRGGSGPGYTF
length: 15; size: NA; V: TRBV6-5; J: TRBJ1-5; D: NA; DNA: TGTGCCAGCAGTAAGACAGACCGATTAACTGGGCCCCAGCATTTT; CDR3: CASSKTDRLTGPQHF